Included here is one T cell receptor beta chain sequence, with context. What it recognizes is unknown. This sample was taken from a study of CD8 T cells in ankylosing spondylitis. Study findings and constraints: For ankylosing spondylitis blood, a TCR beta motif of 7 to 9 highly homologous variants appeared characteristic. Reportedly, disease-linked clones are significantly enriched in ankylosing spondylitis patients' matched synovial fluid.

The CDR3 contains 16 residues. CDR1 is DFQATT, CDR2 SNEGSKA, per germline (reference sequence). Germline trimming cut 3 bases from V and 6 bases from J; bases unmatched to any gene: 11. Library preparation for TCR beta used quantitative 5'-RACE with molecular barcodes. MiXCR, applied by TCRdb to the 5' RACE reads, yields one record per CDR3 protein. The sample lists about 27,000 distinct CDR3 sequences, 7.9% occurring once. Material: blood. The clonotype was recovered from a male donor with ankylosing spondylitis or in good health (not recorded which). V gene TRBV20-1 combines with J gene TRBJ2-2; 9 bases line up with TRBD1. The CDR3 reads CSASRRDRALSGELFF. The CDR3 nucleotides read TGCAGTGCTAGTCGGAGGGACAGGGCTTTGTCCGGGGAGCTGTTTTTT.